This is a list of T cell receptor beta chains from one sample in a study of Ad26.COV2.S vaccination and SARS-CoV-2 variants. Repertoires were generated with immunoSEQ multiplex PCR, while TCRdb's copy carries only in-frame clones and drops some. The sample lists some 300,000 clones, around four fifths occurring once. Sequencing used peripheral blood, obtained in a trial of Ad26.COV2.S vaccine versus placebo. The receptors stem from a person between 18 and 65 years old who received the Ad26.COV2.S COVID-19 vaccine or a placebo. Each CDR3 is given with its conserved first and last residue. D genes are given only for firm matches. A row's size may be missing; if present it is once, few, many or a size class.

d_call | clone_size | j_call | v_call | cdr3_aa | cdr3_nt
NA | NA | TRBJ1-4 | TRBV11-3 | CASSSFAGKSEEKLFF | TGTGCCAGCAGCTCCTTTGCCGGGAAGTCGGAAGAAAAACTGTTTTTT
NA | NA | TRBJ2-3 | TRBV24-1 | CATSDGTRGSTDTQYF | TGTGCCACCAGTGACGGTACGAGAGGAAGCACAGATACGCAGTATTTT
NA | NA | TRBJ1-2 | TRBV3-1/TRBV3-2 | CASSQRPIPNYGYTF | TGTGCCAGCAGCCAAAGGCCGATCCCTAACTATGGCTACACCTTC
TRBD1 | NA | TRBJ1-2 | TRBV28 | CATPGGVWGYTF | TGTGCCACCCCAGGGGGGGTATGGGGCTACACCTTC
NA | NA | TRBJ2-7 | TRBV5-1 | CASSTGTISAEQYF | TGCGCCAGCAGCACCGGGACAATCTCCGCCGAGCAGTACTTC
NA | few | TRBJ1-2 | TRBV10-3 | CAISEGMGTNYGYTF | TGTGCCATCAGTGAGGGTATGGGGACTAACTATGGCTACACCTTC
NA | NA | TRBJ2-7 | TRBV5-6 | CASSPGGVYEQYF | TGTGCCAGCAGCCCTGGTGGGGTCTACGAGCAGTACTTC
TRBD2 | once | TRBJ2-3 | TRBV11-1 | CASSSRAGGRPDTQYF | TGTGCCAGCAGCTCCCGGGCGGGGGGCCGTCCAGATACGCAGTATTTT
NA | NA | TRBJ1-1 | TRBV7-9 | CASRAGTEAFF | TGTGCCAGCAGGGCAGGGACTGAAGCTTTCTTT
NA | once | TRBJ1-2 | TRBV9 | CASSVGEGRVGGYTF | TGTGCCAGCAGCGTAGGAGAAGGGAGGGTAGGAGGCTACACCTTC
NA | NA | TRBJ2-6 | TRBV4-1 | CASSQADWGDRISGANVLTF | TGCGCCAGCAGCCAGGCCGATTGGGGGGACAGAATCTCTGGGGCCAACGTCCTGACTTTC
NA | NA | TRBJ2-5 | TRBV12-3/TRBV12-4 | CASRGERAETQYF | TGTGCCAGCAGAGGGGAGAGGGCAGAGACCCAGTACTTC
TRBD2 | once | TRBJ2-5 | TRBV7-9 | CASSLSGEETQYF | TGTGCCAGCAGCCTTAGCGGGGAGGAGACCCAGTACTTC
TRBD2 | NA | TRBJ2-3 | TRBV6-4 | CASSDRTSGTDTQYF | TGTGCCAGCAGTGACAGGACTAGCGGCACAGATACGCAGTATTTT
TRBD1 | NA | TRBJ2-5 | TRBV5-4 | CASSSGTDQETQYF | TGTGCCAGCAGCTCCGGGACAGACCAAGAGACCCAGTACTTC
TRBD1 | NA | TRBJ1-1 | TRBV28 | CASSLGAGGLAEAFF | TGTGCCAGCAGTTTAGGGGCAGGGGGCTTGGCTGAAGCTTTCTTT
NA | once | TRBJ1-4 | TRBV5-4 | CASSSRGTSNPSGEKLFF | TGTGCCAGCAGCTCTCGGGGCACTTCAAATCCGTCAGGCGAAAAACTGTTTTTT
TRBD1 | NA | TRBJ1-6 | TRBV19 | CASSPGQGYSPLHF | TGTGCCAGTAGCCCGGGACAGGGGTACTCACCCCTCCACTTT
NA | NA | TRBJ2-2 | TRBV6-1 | CASSEDRWNTGELFF | TGTGCCAGCAGTGAGGACAGATGGAACACCGGGGAGCTGTTTTTT
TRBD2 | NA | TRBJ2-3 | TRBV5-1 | CASSPAGGLSTDTQYF | TGCGCCAGCAGCCCCGCCGGGGGGTTGAGCACAGATACGCAGTATTTT
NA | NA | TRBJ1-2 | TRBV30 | CAWLTALGHGYTF | TGTGCCTGGTTGACAGCCCTAGGGCATGGCTACACCTTC
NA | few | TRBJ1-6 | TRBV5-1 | CASSLEGMDSPLHF | TGCGCCAGCAGCTTGGAGGGGATGGATTCACCCCTCCACTTT
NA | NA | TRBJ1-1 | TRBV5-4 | CASSLAKTEAFF | TGTGCCAGCAGCTTGGCCAAGACTGAAGCTTTCTTT
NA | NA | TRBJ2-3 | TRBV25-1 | CASMGSRAQYF | TGTGCCAGCATGGGCAGTCGGGCGCAGTATTTT
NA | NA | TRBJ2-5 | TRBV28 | CASSLGRGQRQETQYF | TGTGCCAGCAGTTTAGGCAGGGGCCAACGACAAGAGACCCAGTACTTC
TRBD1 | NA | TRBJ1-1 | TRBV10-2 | CASTNRGSDTEAFF | TGCGCCAGCACTAACAGGGGGTCGGACACTGAAGCTTTCTTT
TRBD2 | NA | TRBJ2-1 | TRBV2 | CASSPLIGGVYNEQFF | TGTGCCAGCAGTCCTCTTATCGGGGGGGTTTACAATGAGCAGTTCTTC
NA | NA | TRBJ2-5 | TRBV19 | CASSPGTGSRSKTQYF | TGTGCCAGTAGTCCCGGAACCGGCAGCCGGAGCAAGACCCAGTACTTC
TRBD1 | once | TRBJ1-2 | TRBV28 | CASSHRQGASDYGYTF | TGTGCCAGCAGCCACAGACAGGGGGCGTCGGACTATGGCTACACCTTC
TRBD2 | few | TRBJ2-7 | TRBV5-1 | CASREGLAAAYEQYF | TGCGCCAGCAGGGAAGGACTAGCGGCCGCCTACGAGCAGTACTTC
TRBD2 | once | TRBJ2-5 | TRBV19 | CASRSLAGEATQYF | TGTGCCAGTAGGTCACTAGCGGGGGAGGCGACCCAGTACTTC
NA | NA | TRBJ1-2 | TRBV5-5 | CASSLAWGLSGYTF | TGTGCCAGCAGCTTGGCGTGGGGTTTGTCTGGCTACACCTTC
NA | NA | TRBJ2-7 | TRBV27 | CASNPIQGREQYF | TGTGCCAGCAATCCTATACAGGGACGGGAGCAGTACTTC
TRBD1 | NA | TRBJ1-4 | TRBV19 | CASSRDREKLFF | TGTGCCAGTAGCCGGGACAGGGAAAAACTGTTTTTT
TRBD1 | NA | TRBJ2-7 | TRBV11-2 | CASSFQGWDRGPEQYF | TGTGCCAGCAGCTTCCAGGGGTGGGACAGGGGGCCCGAGCAGTACTTC
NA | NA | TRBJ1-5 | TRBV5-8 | CASSSQGWQPQHF | TGTGCCAGCAGTAGTCAGGGTTGGCAGCCCCAGCATTTT
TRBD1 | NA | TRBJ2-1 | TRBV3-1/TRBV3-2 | CASSQWDRGVPNSYNEQFF | TGTGCCAGCAGCCAATGGGACAGGGGCGTCCCGAACTCCTACAATGAGCAGTTCTTC
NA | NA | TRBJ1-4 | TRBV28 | CASLGSNEKLFF | TGTGCCTCATTGGGGAGTAATGAAAAACTGTTTTTT
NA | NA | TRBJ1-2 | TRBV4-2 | CASSQDPDKNYGYTF | TGTGCCAGCAGCCAAGATCCTGACAAAAACTATGGCTACACCTTC
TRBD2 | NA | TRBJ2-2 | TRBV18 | CASSPPGQRGSGELFF | TGTGCCAGCTCACCACCGGGCCAGCGGGGTAGCGGGGAGCTGTTTTTT
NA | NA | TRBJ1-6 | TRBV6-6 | CATLSGNYNSPLHF | TGTGCCACCCTCAGCGGGAACTATAATTCACCCCTCCACTTT